This record covers a single T cell receptor (beta chain). What it recognizes is unknown. PCR used 60 Vbeta primers and 13 Jbeta primers. Only in-frame clones appear in the TCRdb table, and some are missing; sequencing was by immunoSEQ multiplex PCR. Among 100,000 to 150,000 clones listed, around 80% were seen once. This entry belongs to a study of cytomegalovirus exposure and HLA in healthy donors. Study background: As released early, the data held some 85 million unique TCRs from HLA-typed donors. Study results and limitations: Per a later analysis, HLA-associated TCR beta chains showed more clonal expansion than other, equally common TCR beta chains. It was assumed in the presence/absence analyses that sequencing depth was roughly uniform across donors. At a 0.05 false discovery rate, a later analysis found 16,951 TCR beta sequences to be associated with HLA alleles.

CDR1 is MNHEY and CDR2 is SVGAGI in the germline V gene. This CDR3 has 15 amino acids. V shed 0 bases and J shed 7 bases, with 12 bases lying between them. This rearrangement joins TRBV6-5 to TRBJ1-4; D is possibly TRBD1 (6 bases). The sequenced sample was PBMCs. This receptor was taken from a man younger than 45 in good health and CMV-seropositive. The chain's CDR3 is CASSYSRGMGEKLFF. Here the CDR3 DNA reads TGTGCCAGCAGTTACTCTAGGGGGATGGGTGAAAAACTGTTTTTT.